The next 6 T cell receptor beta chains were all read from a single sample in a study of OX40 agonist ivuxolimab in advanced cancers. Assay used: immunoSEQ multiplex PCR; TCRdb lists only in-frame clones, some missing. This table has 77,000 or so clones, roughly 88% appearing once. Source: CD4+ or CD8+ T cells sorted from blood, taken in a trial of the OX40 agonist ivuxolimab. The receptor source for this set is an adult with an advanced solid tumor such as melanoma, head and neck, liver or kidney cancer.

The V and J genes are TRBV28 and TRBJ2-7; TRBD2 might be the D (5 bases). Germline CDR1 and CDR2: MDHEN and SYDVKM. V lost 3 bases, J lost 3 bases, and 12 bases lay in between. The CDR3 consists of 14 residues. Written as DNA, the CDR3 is TGTGCCAGCAGTTTCGGCGGGCGGATCTACGAGCAGTACTTC. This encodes CASSFGGRIYEQYF.

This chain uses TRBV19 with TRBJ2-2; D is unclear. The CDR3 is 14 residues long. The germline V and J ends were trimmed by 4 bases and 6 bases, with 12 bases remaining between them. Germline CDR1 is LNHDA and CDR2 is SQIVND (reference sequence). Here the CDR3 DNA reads TGTGCCAGTAGTACGGAGAAGAGTTCCGGGGAGCTGTTTTTT. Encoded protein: CASSTEKSSGELFF.

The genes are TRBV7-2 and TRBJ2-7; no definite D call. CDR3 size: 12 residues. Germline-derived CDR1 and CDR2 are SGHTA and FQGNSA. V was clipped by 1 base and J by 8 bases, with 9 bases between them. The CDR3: CASSLGLGKQYF. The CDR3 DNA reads TGTGCCAGCAGCTTAGGATTAGGAAAGCAGTACTTC.

CDR3 nucleotides: TGTGCCAGCATTTCATGGGAGCTAAATAAAGCTTTCTTT. Encoded protein: CASISWELNKAFF. The chain employs TRBV2 and TRBJ1-1, with D unclear. The V end was cut by 7 bases, the J end by 9 bases, with 18 bases between. This CDR3 contains 13 residues. CDR1 and CDR2 from the germline V gene are SNHLY and FYNNEI.

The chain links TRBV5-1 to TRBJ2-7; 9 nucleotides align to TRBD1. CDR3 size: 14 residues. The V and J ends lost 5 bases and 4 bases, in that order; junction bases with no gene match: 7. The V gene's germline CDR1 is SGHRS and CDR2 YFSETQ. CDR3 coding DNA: TGCGCCAGCAGTTTCCTTGGACAGGGGTACGAGCAGTACTTC. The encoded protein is CASSFLGQGYEQYF.

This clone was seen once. CDR3 in amino acids: CASSVTEPYEQYF. The CDR3 DNA follows: TGCGCCAGCAGTGTGACGGAACCCTACGAGCAGTACTTC. The chain carries TRBV5-1 and TRBJ2-7; D uncertain. Germline CDR1 and CDR2: SGHRS and YFSETQ. The CDR3 extends over 13 amino acids. V shed 5 bases and J shed 2 bases, with 11 bases lying between them.